The clone carrying this TCR beta chain was detected many times. Antigen specificity is unknown. This sample stems from a study of Graves' ophthalmopathy and Graves' hyperthyroidism. Study details: There was a collection of peripheral blood at initial diagnosis, before any treatment.

V lost 10 bases, J lost 5 bases, and 9 bases stayed unmatched. This CDR3 has 15 amino acids. Germline V gene lookup returns CDR1 MNHNS and CDR2 SASEGT. The study enrolled ophthalmopathy donors with moderate-to-severe activity, CAS ≥3, NOSPECS ≥4 and duration under 3 months. The study's findings and limits: Most expanded clonotypes in thyroid above 0.001 frequency also showed up in blood. A roughly 84% specificity and roughly 90% sensitivity were achieved by a 13-signature model that separated ophthalmopathy from stable hyperthyroidism.

RNA transcripts were the source from which TCR beta CDR3 regions were amplified. HTBI-primed RT-PCR formed the first round, and a multiplex PCR formed the second. A single record per CDR3 protein comes from TCRdb applying MiXCR to the multiplex PCR reads. The sample includes 200,000 to 250,000 distinct CDR3 sequences, about a fifth of them seen just once. The sample comprised peripheral blood. The sequence was obtained from a woman between 50 and 59 years old with Graves' ophthalmopathy. The V gene is TRBV6-1, the J gene TRBJ1-6; TRBD1 agrees at 9 bases. This CDR3 is CATKDRGGDNSPLHF. As DNA, the CDR3 is TGTGCCACCAAGGACAGGGGCGGAGATAATTCACCCCTCCACTTT.